This T cell receptor beta chain comes out of a study of shared clonotypes between healthy human individuals. CD8 cells classed as naive were CD45RO-negative and positively selected for CCR7, excluding terminally differentiated effector memory CD45RA+ cells. This clone was seen once. What it recognizes is unknown. Study-wide results and limits: Naive subsets generally had larger estimated richness than memory subsets.

Germline V gene lookup returns CDR1 SGHAT and CDR2 FQNNGV. This CDR3 is built from 13 residues. V lost 1 base to trimming and J lost 2 bases, with 5 bases between them. The authors' processing: Filtering differed, since immunoSEQ gave only junction sequences and no quality scores. The table came from immunoSEQ multiplex PCR; TCRdb's copy has only in-frame clones and leaves some out. V, J and clone size are those of that table, while D and trimming were read from the DNA. The sample holds more than 2 million clones; over 85% are singletons and the top ten take roughly 1%. This chain joins TRBV11-2 and TRBJ1-1; D not resolved. The TCR sequence derives from a man younger than 30 in good health. Sequencing was performed on naive CD8+ T cells sorted from blood. The DNA for the CDR3 is TGTGCCAGCAGCTTAGTCAGCAACACTGAAGCTTTCTTT. It specifies CASSLVSNTEAFF.